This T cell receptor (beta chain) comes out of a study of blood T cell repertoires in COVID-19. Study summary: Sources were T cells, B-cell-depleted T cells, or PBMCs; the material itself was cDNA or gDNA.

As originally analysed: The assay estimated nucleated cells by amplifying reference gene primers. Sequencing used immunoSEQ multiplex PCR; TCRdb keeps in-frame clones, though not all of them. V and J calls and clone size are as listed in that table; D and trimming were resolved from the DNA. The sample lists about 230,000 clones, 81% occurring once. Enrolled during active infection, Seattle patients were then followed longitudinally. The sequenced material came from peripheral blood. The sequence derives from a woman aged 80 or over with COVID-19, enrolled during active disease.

The chain's CDR3 is CASSTGGFGTEAFF. Written as DNA, the CDR3 is TGTGCCAGCAGTACAGGGGGCTTTGGCACTGAAGCTTTCTTT. This chain connects TRBV6-5 to TRBJ1-1, with TRBD1 matching over 9 bases. Losses at the gene ends were 5 bases for V and 4 bases for J; bases not matched to a gene: 5. Germline CDR1 is MNHEY and CDR2 is SVGAGI. The CDR3 consists of 14 residues.